One T cell receptor beta chain is described in this entry. This record comes from a study of T cell changes during pregnancy in multiple sclerosis. Per the germline V gene, CDR1 is PRHDT and CDR2 is FYEKMQ (reference sequence). V lost 4 bases and J lost 2; bases outside the gene matches: 3. CDR3 size: 15 residues. Profiling relied on immunoSEQ multiplex PCR, and the TCRdb table lists in-frame clones only, not all of them. The sample has more than 25,000 clones, 87% seen once. Material: CD8+ T cells from peripheral blood mononuclear cells, obtained in the first trimester of pregnancy. This TCR came from a female donor with multiple sclerosis, enrolled in a pregnancy study. V and J are TRBV13 and TRBJ2-7, with 12 bases fitting TRBD2. CDR3 amino acids: CASSWTSGVTYEQYF. The DNA for the CDR3 is TGTGCCAGCAGCTGGACTAGCGGGGTGACCTACGAGCAGTACTTC.